Included here is one T cell receptor (beta chain) sequence, with context. The antigen is unknown. The sample originates from a study of OX40 agonist ivuxolimab in advanced cancers. The wider study: Hepatocellular carcinoma, melanoma, renal cell or head and neck cancer occurred in dose-escalation patients. From roughly 23 to 85 years was the age range, with a mean of approximately 63 years, and roughly 83% were male. General study findings and limits: Dose levels from 0.1 to 3.0 mg/kg saw CD4+ and CD8+ blood T cells expand clonally by week 6.

The table came from immunoSEQ multiplex PCR; TCRdb's copy has only in-frame clones and leaves some out. The sample yields more than 75,000 clones, around 86% seen once. CDR1 and CDR2 from the germline V gene are MNHEY and SVGAGI. Trimming pared 6 bases from V and 6 bases from J, leaving 14 bases between. The CDR3 length is 14 residues. Here the sequenced sample was CD4+ or CD8+ T cells sorted from blood, taken in a trial of the OX40 agonist ivuxolimab. The chain recombines TRBV6-5 with TRBJ2-2; D perhaps matches TRBD1 (6 bases). This TCR came from an adult with an advanced solid tumor such as melanoma, head and neck, liver or kidney cancer. CDR3 amino acids: CASSLVRGSGELFF. CDR3 sequence (DNA): TGTGCCAGCAGCCTAGTCAGGGGATCCGGGGAGCTGTTTTTT.